This record covers a single T cell receptor (beta chain). The antigen is unknown. The data were obtained in a study of T cells in localized non-small cell lung cancer. The study, taken as a whole, reports: Uninvolved adjacent lung had higher T cell clonality than tumor and all other tissues. Investigators sequenced only a single tumor region, leaving heterogeneity possible. When the top 100 tumor clones were examined, a median around 61 of them also appeared in the adjacent lung, which was paired and uninvolved.

Repertoires were generated with immunoSEQ multiplex PCR, while TCRdb's copy carries only in-frame clones and drops some. This table has around 30,000 clones, roughly 94% appearing once. CDR1 MNHNY and CDR2 SVGAGI come from the germline V gene (reference sequence). V lost 7 bases to trimming and J lost 6 bases; unmatched junction nucleotides: 9. The CDR3 extends over 13 amino acids. This rearrangement joins TRBV6-6 to TRBJ2-7, with 7 bases lining up with TRBD1. This sequence was found in a woman aged 40 to 75 with stage I lung adenocarcinoma. The sample here was peripheral blood, taken before any cancer treatment. The CDR3 DNA sequence: TGTGCCAGCACAAAGACCCACAGGGGCGAGCAGTACTTC. Translated, it gives CASTKTHRGEQYF.